The present T cell receptor beta chain was sequenced within a study of shared clonotypes between healthy human individuals. Study background: Sampling drew on donors who were two women and three men aged 18 to 49.

The CDR3 loop spans 16 amino acids. CDR1 is MNHEY, CDR2 SMNVEV, per germline (reference sequence). The V segment lost 4 bases and the J segment 6 bases; nucleotides outside the gene matches: 9. With respect to this clone: Other DNA sequences in the sample encode the same CDR3.

Across several immunoSEQ plates, the genomic DNA of each subset was split evenly. The sequencing of unsorted PBMC DNA took place on ten immunoSEQ deep assay plates. Using immunoSEQ multiplex PCR, the repertoire was profiled, and TCRdb retains in-frame clones only, with some absent. The sample has some 490,000 clones, over 70% seen once. The V gene is TRBV27, the J gene TRBJ2-3, with 11 positions matching TRBD2. The clonotype was recovered from a woman in her 40s in good health. Some clones in this sample may be carry-over from other donors' samples. Sequencing was performed on PBMCs. The CDR3 DNA follows: TGTGCCAGCAGTTCCCCCCGACTAGCGGGAACTGATACGCAGTATTTT. This gives the protein CASSSPRLAGTDTQYF.